This entry concerns a single T cell receptor beta chain. As yet, its antigen is unknown. Some clones are missing from TCRdb's copy, which holds only in-frame ones; the method was immunoSEQ multiplex PCR. This repertoire shows about 100,000 clones, around four fifths found once; its top ten account for 0.84%. This CDR3 is built from 12 residues. Per germline, CDR1 LNHNV and CDR2 YYDKDF (reference sequence). Trimming left V 3 bases short and J 5 bases short, with 5 bases between. The data were taken from a study of radiotherapy plus CTLA-4 blockade in lung cancer. Study details: Objective responses arose in approximately 19% of patients, and 25% to 35% experienced disease control.

Study conclusions and caveats: Following radiotherapy plus ipilimumab, tumor-derived TCR clones expanded in the blood.

Patients in the study, people with chemo-refractory metastatic non-small-cell lung cancer, received focal radiation plus ipilimumab CTLA-4 blockade. The V call is TRBV15, the J call TRBJ2-1; D unresolved. The material sequenced was peripheral blood, taken from a patient treated with radiotherapy plus ipilimumab. This TCR came from a human donor with non-small cell lung cancer who had stable disease on radiotherapy plus ipilimumab. The CDR3 sequence is CATSRRDNEQFF. CDR3 coding DNA: TGTGCCACCAGCAGGAGAGACAATGAGCAGTTCTTC.